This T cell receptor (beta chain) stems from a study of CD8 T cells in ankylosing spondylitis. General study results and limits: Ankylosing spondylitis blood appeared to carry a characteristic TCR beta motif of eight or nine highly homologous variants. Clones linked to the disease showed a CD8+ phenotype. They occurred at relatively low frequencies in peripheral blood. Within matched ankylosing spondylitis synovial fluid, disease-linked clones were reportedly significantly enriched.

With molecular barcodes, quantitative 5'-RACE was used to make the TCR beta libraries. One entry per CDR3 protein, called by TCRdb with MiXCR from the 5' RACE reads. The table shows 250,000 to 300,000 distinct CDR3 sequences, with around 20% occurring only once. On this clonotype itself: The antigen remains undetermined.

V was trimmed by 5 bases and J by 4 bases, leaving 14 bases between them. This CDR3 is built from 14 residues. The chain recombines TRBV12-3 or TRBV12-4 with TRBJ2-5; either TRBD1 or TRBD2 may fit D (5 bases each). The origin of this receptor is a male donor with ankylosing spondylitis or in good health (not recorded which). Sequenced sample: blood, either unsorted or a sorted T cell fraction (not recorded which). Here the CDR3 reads CASSPRWGLETQYF. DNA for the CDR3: TGTGCCAGCAGTCCCCGTTGGGGGTTAGAGACCCAGTACTTC.